The clone carrying this T cell receptor (beta chain) was seen a few times. Its antigen is unknown. This sample is drawn from a study of response to subunit inactivated influenza vaccine. Study-wide points: A suggestion made by the authors is that each seasonal influenza vaccination recruits few new T cells.

TCRdb re-called the RT-PCR reads through MiXCR, storing one row per CDR3 protein. The table shows about 530,000 distinct CDR3 sequences, with roughly 10% occurring only once. The receptor's source is a man aged 50-59 years who received an inactivated influenza vaccine. This sample comprised PBMCs from blood, obtained on the day of vaccination.

In DNA form, the CDR3 reads TGTGCCAGCAGCCGCGGACAGGGAATCAATCAGCCCCAGCATTTT. Translated: CASSRGQGINQPQHF. The V gene is TRBV3-1, the J gene TRBJ1-5; 8 nucleotides match TRBD1. V lost 4 bases to trimming and J lost 3 bases; unmatched junction nucleotides: 5. CDR1 is LGHDT, CDR2 YNNKEL, per germline (reference sequence). The CDR3 runs 15 residues.